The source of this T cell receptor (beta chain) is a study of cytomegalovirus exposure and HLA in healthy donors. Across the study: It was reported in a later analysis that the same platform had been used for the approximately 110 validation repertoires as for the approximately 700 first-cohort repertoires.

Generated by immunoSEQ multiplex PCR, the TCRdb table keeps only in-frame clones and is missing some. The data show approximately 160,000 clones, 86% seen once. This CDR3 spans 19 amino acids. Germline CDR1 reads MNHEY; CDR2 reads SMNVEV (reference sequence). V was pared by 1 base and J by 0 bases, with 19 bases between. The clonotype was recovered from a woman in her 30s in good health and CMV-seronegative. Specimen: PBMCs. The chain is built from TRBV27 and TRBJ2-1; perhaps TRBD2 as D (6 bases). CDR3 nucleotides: TGTGCCAGCAGTTTATATGGAGATCCGGGACTCAGCTCCTACAATGAGCAGTTCTTC. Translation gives CASSLYGDPGLSSYNEQFF.